The TCR beta chain under discussion was sequenced for a study of T cells after yellow fever vaccination. Study-wide points: Weaker, the secondary response had a peak occurring faster, on day 5 versus 15. After the booster, approximately 95% of CD4 and about nine tenths of CD8 primary-response clones were re-detected.

The table lists this clonotype with many counts. What it binds is unknown. The germline CDR1 and CDR2 sequences are SGHRS and YFSETQ. V lost 6 bases, J lost 6 bases, and 18 bases lay in between. The CDR3 totals 15 residues. Each CDR3 protein is one row after TCRdb ran MiXCR on the 5' RACE reads. The table shows approximately 120,000 distinct CDR3 sequences, with approximately 7% occurring only once. The gene calls are TRBV5-1 and TRBJ1-4; D may be TRBD1 (5 bases). This sequence was found in a man aged 18 to 30 who received the YFV17D yellow fever vaccine. Source: CD4+ T cells sorted from PBMCs, taken 9 to 11 days after the first yellow fever vaccination. CDR3 amino acids: CASMITGARDEKLFF. As DNA, the CDR3 is TGCGCCAGCATGATTACCGGGGCGAGGGATGAAAAACTGTTTTTT.